The next 11 T cell receptor beta chains were all read from a single sample in a study of blood T cell repertoires in COVID-19. Profiled with immunoSEQ multiplex PCR; TCRdb holds only in-frame clones, not every one. The table shows about 270,000 clones, with more than 75% occurring only once. Sequencing was performed on PBMCs or T cells enriched from blood (not recorded which). The receptors derive from a woman aged 40 to 50 with acute COVID-19.

This clone is a singleton in its sample. V is TRBV7-2 and J is TRBJ2-1; TRBD2 aligns across 10 bases. Germline values: CDR1 SGHTA, CDR2 FQGNSA. The CDR3 sequence is 18 residues long. The junction had 15 bases not matched to a gene; V was cut back by 4 bases and J by 6 bases. CDR3 sequence reads: CASSSRTSGLLTGNEQFF. The CDR3 nucleotides read TGTGCCAGCAGCTCTAGGACTAGCGGACTCCTCACGGGCAATGAGCAGTTCTTC. Combining the CDR3 with reference TRBV7-2 and TRBJ2-1 gives the whole variable domain GAGVSQSPSNKVTEKGKDVELRCDPISGHTALYWYRQSLGQGLEFLIYFQGNSAPDKSGLPSDRFSAERTGGSVSTLTIQRTQQEDSAVYLCASSSRTSGLLTGNEQFFGPGTRLTVL.

The chain has TRBV18 and TRBJ2-5, with D possibly matching TRBD1 (5 bases). V was cut by 1 base and J by 5 bases, with 5 bases left in between. CDR1 KGHSH and CDR2 LQKENI come from the germline V gene. The CDR3 loop spans 12 amino acids. The CDR3 region has the DNA TGTGCCAGCTCACCACAGGGGGAGACCCAGTACTTC. As protein: CASSPQGETQYF.

This clone came up once. The chain links TRBV5-8 to TRBJ1-3; 8 bases match TRBD1. The germline gives CDR1 SGHTS, CDR2 YDEGEE. V shed 0 bases and J 1 base; nucleotides not matched to a gene: 9. There are 18 residues in the CDR3. The CDR3 protein is CASSLEFGQGSSGNTIYF. DNA for the CDR3: TGTGCCAGCAGCTTGGAGTTCGGACAGGGCTCGTCTGGAAACACCATATATTTT. Full variable domain (missing parts from reference TRBV5-8 and TRBJ1-3): EAGVTQSPTHLIKTRGQQATLRCSPISGHTSVYWYQQALGLGLQFLLWYDEGEERNRGNFPPRFSGRQFPNYSSELNVNALELEDSALYLCASSLEFGQGSSGNTIYFGEGSWLTVV.

CDR3 in amino acids: CAWSTDRPPYGYTF. CDR3 DNA: TGTGCCTGGAGTACCGACAGGCCCCCCTATGGCTACACCTTC. The chain links TRBV30 to TRBJ1-2; D is perhaps TRBD1 (6 bases). The ends were cut back, 2 bases at V and 4 bases at J, with 14 bases in the middle. Looked up from germline, CDR1 is GTSNPN and CDR2 is SVGIG (reference sequence). The CDR3 has 14 residues.

The V and J genes are TRBV6-5 and TRBJ1-2; possibly TRBD1 for D (6 bases). The ends were cut back, 11 bases at V and 3 bases at J, with 13 bases in the middle. Per the germline V gene, CDR1 is MNHEY and CDR2 is SVGAGI. The length of the CDR3 is 12 residues. The CDR3 bases are TGTGCCTGCTTAGGGGGGGACTATGGCTACACCTTC. Translated, it gives CACLGGDYGYTF.

This chain connects TRBV4-2 to TRBJ2-6; 8 bases are shared with TRBD1. Germline assignment: CDR1 LGHNA and CDR2 YNFKEQ. J gave up 0 bases and V 0 bases, and 10 bases lay outside the gene matches. This CDR3 has 20 residues. The CDR3 is CASSQEERQGPNSGANVLTF. CDR3 bases: TGTGCCAGCAGCCAAGAAGAAAGACAGGGGCCGAACTCTGGGGCCAACGTCCTGACTTTC.

This clone is a singleton in its sample. The V and J genes are TRBV28 and TRBJ1-3, with D possibly TRBD1 on 6 matching bases. The ends were cut back, 7 bases at V and 2 bases at J, with 12 bases in the middle. The CDR3 has 14 amino acids. The germline V gene has CDR1 MDHEN and CDR2 SYDVKM. The chain's CDR3 is CASTVQGTGNTIYF. CDR3 bases: TGTGCCAGCACCGTACAGGGAACTGGAAACACCATATATTTT.

The chain joins TRBV14 to TRBJ2-3; 11 bases fit TRBD2. The CDR3 extends over 15 amino acids. V gave up 5 bases and J gave up 1 base; unmatched junction bases: 2. CDR1 and CDR2 (germline): SGHDN, FVKESK. CDR3 in amino acids: CASSKGLAGTDTQYF. The CDR3 DNA reads as TGTGCCAGCAGCAAGGGACTAGCGGGCACAGATACGCAGTATTTT.

This chain links TRBV27 with TRBJ1-2; 10 bases line up with TRBD1. The V segment lost 4 bases and the J segment 3 bases; nucleotides outside the gene matches: 5. Germline V gene sequence: CDR1 MNHEY, CDR2 SMNVEV (reference sequence). The CDR3 spans 15 residues. The DNA for the CDR3 is TGTGCCAGCAGTTCCTGGACAGGGGGGGACTATGGCTACACCTTC. Translating gives CASSSWTGGDYGYTF.

In its sample, this clone was seen once. The chain recombines TRBV6-5 with TRBJ1-3; D is perhaps TRBD1 (5 bases). Trimming removed 8 bases at V and 0 bases at J, with 8 bases between. CDR1 and CDR2 (germline): MNHEY, SVGAGI. There are 13 residues in the CDR3. CDR3 nucleotides: TGTGCCAGCCGCACAGGCTCTGGAAACACCATATATTTT. Translating gives CASRTGSGNTIYF.

The chain links TRBV4-1 to TRBJ2-7; 12 bases align to TRBD2. The CDR3 is made up of 17 amino acids. With 2 bases clipped from V and 3 bases from J, the junction kept 8 bases outside the gene matches. Germline V gene sequence: CDR1 MGHRA, CDR2 YSYEKL. The CDR3 loop is CASSQPTSGRRSYEQYF. The CDR3 nucleotides read TGCGCCAGCAGCCAACCGACTAGCGGGAGAAGAAGCTACGAGCAGTACTTC.